The 20 T cell receptor beta chains reported below all come from one sample, sequenced in a study of beta chain features in type 1 diabetes. cDNA synthesis used the whole RNA isolate, giving expressed TCRB sequences. Profiling relied on immunoSEQ multiplex PCR, and the TCRdb table lists in-frame clones only, not all of them. The table lists 850,000 to 900,000 clones, around a sixth of them singletons. The material sequenced was naive CD4+ T cells from blood. The source is a woman under 30 in good health.

This clone was recorded a few times. This sequence joins TRBV15 and TRBJ1-2; 9 bases align to TRBD1. Germline CDR1 LNHNV, CDR2 YYDKDF (reference sequence). J was trimmed by 4 bases and V by 0 bases; bases with no gene match: 3. There are 15 residues in the CDR3. The CDR3 sequence: CATSRETGGLYGYTF. The CDR3 DNA reads TGTGCCACCAGCAGAGAGACAGGGGGGCTCTATGGCTACACCTTC.

This chain connects TRBV7-6 to TRBJ2-3; perhaps TRBD2 as D (5 bases). The CDR3 consists of 18 residues. V lost 5 bases and J 0 bases, leaving 21 bases between the germline ends. Germline V gene data show CDR1 as SGHVS and CDR2 as FNYEAQ. The CDR3 region is CASSPGFKRRNSTDTQYF. The CDR3, as DNA: TGTGCCAGCAGCCCTGGCTTTAAGCGGCGGAACAGCACAGATACGCAGTATTTT.

The gene calls are TRBV19 and TRBJ2-2, with D unclear. With 0 bases removed from V and 2 bases from J, the gap between germline ends came to 7 bases. There are 15 residues in the CDR3. CDR1 is LNHDA, CDR2 SQIVND, per germline (reference sequence). The CDR3 nucleotides are TGTGCCAGTAGTATAGATTGGGGAAACACCGGGGAGCTGTTTTTT. This gives the protein CASSIDWGNTGELFF.

The gene calls are TRBV7-2 and TRBJ2-1, with unresolved D. V dropped 4 bases and J dropped 8 bases, with 9 bases sitting between them. CDR1 is SGHTA, CDR2 FQGNSA, per germline. This CDR3 is 12 amino acids long. The CDR3 DNA follows: TGTGCCAGCAGCTCGGACGTTGATGAGCAGTTCTTC. This codes for CASSSDVDEQFF.

CDR3 loop: CASSATSGVYNEQFF. The CDR3, as DNA: TGTGCCAGCAGCGCGACTAGCGGGGTGTACAATGAGCAGTTCTTC. The chain recombines TRBV9 with TRBJ2-1; 11 nucleotides align to TRBD2. Germline-derived CDR1 and CDR2 are SGDLS and YYNGEE. The V and J ends lost 3 bases and 4 bases, in that order; junction bases with no gene match: 3. The CDR3 sequence is 15 residues long.

This clone was counted between two and nine times. The genes are TRBV7-9 and TRBJ2-1; D unclear. The germline V gene has CDR1 SEHNR and CDR2 FQNEAQ (reference sequence). The V end lost 7 bases, the J end lost 1 base, and 17 bases lay between the germline ends. There are 16 residues in the CDR3. The CDR3 loop is CASTPVGLVSYNEQFF. CDR3 sequence (DNA): TGTGCCAGCACCCCGGTAGGCCTAGTTTCCTACAATGAGCAGTTCTTC.

The chain employs TRBV6-6 and TRBJ1-3; D is undetermined. The CDR3 loop spans 16 amino acids. CDR1 and CDR2 from the germline V gene are MNHNY and SVGAGI (reference sequence). V lost 3 bases to trimming and J lost 5 bases, with 17 bases between them. CDR3 DNA sequence: TGTGCCAGCAGTTATAGCCGCGGTACGCCCCGAAACACCATATATTTT. Translated: CASSYSRGTPRNTIYF.

The rearrangement uses TRBV28 and TRBJ2-1; the match to TRBD2 covers 14 bases. This CDR3 contains 16 residues. J was trimmed by 7 bases and V by 6 bases; bases with no gene match: 8. Germline values: CDR1 MDHEN, CDR2 SYDVKM. The CDR3 bases are TGTGCCAGCAGACCCACCGGGACTAGCGGGAGAAATGAGCAGTTCTTC. It encodes CASRPTGTSGRNEQFF.

The chain couples TRBV28 to TRBJ2-1; D not certain. The germline CDR1 and CDR2 sequences are MDHEN and SYDVKM. This CDR3 is built from 12 residues. The ends were cut back, 5 bases at V and 2 bases at J, with 4 bases in the middle. Here the CDR3 reads CASSITYNEQFF. DNA for the CDR3: TGTGCCAGCAGTATAACCTACAATGAGCAGTTCTTC.

This chain links TRBV5-4 with TRBJ1-4; 7 positions match TRBD1. The trim removed 1 base at V and 7 bases at J, leaving 7 bases unmatched. Per germline, CDR1 SGHNT and CDR2 YYREEE (reference sequence). The length of the CDR3 is 15 residues. The CDR3 nucleotides are TGTGCCAGCAGCTTGTATCGCGCAGGGGGTGAAAAACTGTTTTTT. Its protein product is CASSLYRAGGEKLFF.

This clone was found a few times. This chain links TRBV29-1 with TRBJ1-3; D ambiguous. Trimming stripped 2 bases from V and 5 bases from J, with 13 bases between. Germline V gene lookup returns CDR1 SQVTM and CDR2 ANQGSEA. This CDR3 region has 14 residues. DNA of the CDR3: TGCAGCGTTGAATTCGGAGGACTCAGAAACACCATATATTTT. Translated, it gives CSVEFGGLRNTIYF.

This clone was detected only a few times. The chain links TRBV28 to TRBJ2-1; the D is unclear. In germline, CDR1 is MDHEN, CDR2 SYDVKM. The V end was cut by 4 bases, the J end by 7 bases, with 11 bases between. This CDR3 region has 13 residues. The CDR3 loop reads CASSSPDVNEQFF. The CDR3 nucleotides are TGTGCCAGCAGTTCCCCAGACGTAAATGAGCAGTTCTTC. The full variable domain, rest sourced from reference TRBV28 and TRBJ2-1, is DVKVTQSSRYLVKRTGEKVFLECVQDMDHENMFWYRQDPGLGLRLIYFSYDVKMKEKGDIPEGYSVSREKKERFSLILESASTNQTSMYLCASSSPDVNEQFFGPGTRLTVL.

The chain links TRBV28 to TRBJ2-7; D is undetermined. Germline V CDR1 and CDR2: MDHEN, SYDVKM. Deletions cut 5 bases from V and 0 bases from J, with 8 bases between. The CDR3 length is 13 residues. Here the CDR3 DNA reads TGTGCCAGCAGTATTGGAAGCTCCTACGAGCAGTACTTC. This codes for CASSIGSSYEQYF. Variable domain in full (rest from reference TRBV28 and TRBJ2-7): DVKVTQSSRYLVKRTGEKVFLECVQDMDHENMFWYRQDPGLGLRLIYFSYDVKMKEKGDIPEGYSVSREKKERFSLILESASTNQTSMYLCASSIGSSYEQYFGPGTRLTVT.

There are a few counts of this clone. Written as DNA, the CDR3 is TGTGCCAGTAGTTCGGACGTCGATCAGCCCCAGCATTTT. It codes for CASSSDVDQPQHF. The rearrangement joins TRBV19 to TRBJ1-5; D not resolved. The CDR3 is 13 residues long. Germline-derived CDR1 and CDR2 are LNHDA and SQIVND (reference sequence). The V end lost 5 bases, the J end lost 5 bases, and 10 bases lay between the germline ends.

There are a few counts of this clone. The chain carries TRBV15 and TRBJ2-7; the D gene is possibly TRBD2 (5 bases). The CDR3 spans 12 residues. In germline, CDR1 is LNHNV, CDR2 YYDKDF (reference sequence). V lost 0 bases to trimming and J lost 12 bases, with 12 bases between them. The DNA of the CDR3 is TGTGCCACCAGCAGAGATGCTAGCAAGCGGTACTTC. Translation gives CATSRDASKRYF.

This clone was detected ten times or more. The chain employs TRBV21-1 and TRBJ1-2. TRBV21-1 is a pseudogene segment. This CDR3 comprises 14 residues. CDR3 in DNA: TGTGCCAGCAGCCCGCCCCCGGAGGGATATGGCTACACCTTC. Translated, it gives CASSPPPEGYGYTF.

This clone was seen more than once but under ten times. The chain carries TRBV14 and TRBJ2-5; D may be TRBD2 (6 bases). V lost 2 bases, J lost 4 bases, and 17 bases lay in between. CDR1 is SGHDN and CDR2 is FVKESK in the germline V gene. The length of the CDR3 is 16 residues. The CDR3 DNA reads as TGTGCCAGCAGCCAACGATCTGGAAGACTAGGAGAGACCCAGTACTTC. Translating gives CASSQRSGRLGETQYF. Drawing the rest from reference TRBV14 and TRBJ2-5, the complete variable domain is EAGVTQFPSHSVIEKGQTVTLRCDPISGHDNLYWYRRVMGKEIKFLLHFVKESKQDESGMPNNRFLAERTGGTYSTLKVQPAELEDSGVYFCASSQRSGRLGETQYFGPGTRLLVL.

This clone turned up a few times. The gene calls are TRBV28 and TRBJ2-1, with 12 bases aligning to TRBD2. Per germline, CDR1 MDHEN and CDR2 SYDVKM. The trim removed 6 bases at V and 3 bases at J, leaving 6 bases unmatched. The CDR3 consists of 16 residues. The CDR3 protein is CASSPTSGRSYNEQFF. In DNA, the CDR3 is TGTGCCAGCAGCCCAACTAGCGGGAGGAGCTACAATGAGCAGTTCTTC. Supplemented by reference TRBV28 and TRBJ2-1, the full variable domain reads DVKVTQSSRYLVKRTGEKVFLECVQDMDHENMFWYRQDPGLGLRLIYFSYDVKMKEKGDIPEGYSVSREKKERFSLILESASTNQTSMYLCASSPTSGRSYNEQFFGPGTRLTVL.

The J gene is TRBJ2-1, the V gene TRBV10-3; D possibly corresponds to TRBD2 (5 bases). Germline CDR1 and CDR2: ENHRY and SYGVKD. CDR3 length equals 14 residues. With 0 bases removed from V and 12 bases from J, the gap between germline ends came to 15 bases. CDR3: CAISESGSYYGQFF. CDR3 coding DNA: TGTGCCATCAGTGAGTCGGGGAGCTACTACGGGCAGTTCTTC.

This clone came up a few times. The chain joins TRBV19 to TRBJ2-2; tentative D call: TRBD2 (5 bases). The CDR3 spans 14 residues. Germline-derived CDR1 and CDR2 are LNHDA and SQIVND (reference sequence). The V end lost 10 bases, the J end lost 0 bases, and 12 bases lay between the germline ends. The CDR3 loop reads CATRELANTGELFF. In DNA, the CDR3 is TGTGCCACCCGGGAACTTGCGAACACCGGGGAGCTGTTTTTT. Full variable domain (missing parts from reference TRBV19 and TRBJ2-2): DGGITQSPKYLFRKEGQNVTLSCEQNLNHDAMYWYRQDPGQGLRLIYYSQIVNDFQKGDIAEGYSVSREKKESFPLTVTSAQKNPTAFYLCATRELANTGELFFGEGSRLTVL.